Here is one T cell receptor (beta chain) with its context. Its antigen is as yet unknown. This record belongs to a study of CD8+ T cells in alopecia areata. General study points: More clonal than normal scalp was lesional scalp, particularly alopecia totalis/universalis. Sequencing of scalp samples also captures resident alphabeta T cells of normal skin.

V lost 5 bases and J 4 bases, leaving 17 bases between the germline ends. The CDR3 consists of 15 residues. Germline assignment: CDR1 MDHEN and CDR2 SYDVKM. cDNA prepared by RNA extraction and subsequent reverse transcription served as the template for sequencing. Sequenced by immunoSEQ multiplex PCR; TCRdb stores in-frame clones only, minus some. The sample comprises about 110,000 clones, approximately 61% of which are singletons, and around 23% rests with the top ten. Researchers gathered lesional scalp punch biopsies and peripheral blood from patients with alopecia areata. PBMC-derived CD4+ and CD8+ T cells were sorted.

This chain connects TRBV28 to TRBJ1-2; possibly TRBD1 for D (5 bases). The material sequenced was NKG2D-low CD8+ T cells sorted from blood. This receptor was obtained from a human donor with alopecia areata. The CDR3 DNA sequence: TGTGCCAGCAGTACACTACAGGAACCCGGCTATGGCTACACCTTC. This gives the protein CASSTLQEPGYGYTF.